This TCR beta chain was identified during a study of blood T cell repertoires in COVID-19 (dated by TCRdb to about 2020). As for the study more broadly: Samples from collaborators originated in the United States, Italy and Spain and spanned both the acute and convalescent phases of COVID-19. The prospective study material was composed of cDNA or gDNA derived from T cells, B-cell-depleted T cells, or PBMCs. Deeply sampled blood TCRbeta repertoires from subjects exposed to, actively infected with, or recovered from COVID-19 were included in the dataset. The repertoires were released in a freely available public database meant as a resource for research on the immune response to SARS-CoV-2. The samples were drawn from two sources: the first 160 participants of the ongoing ImmuneRACE study, and over 950 subjects contributed by 6 global collaborators. The sample metadata nearly always contained a de-identified subject ID, COVID-19 status, age in years and sex. Where available, HLA class I and class II types were taken from metadata supplied by the sample provider and were not determined by assay-based typing.

On the study overall, not on this receptor specifically: How much clinical and demographic metadata was included differed by source and by participant, and the metadata was provided uncurated.

As to this clone: Its antigen remains unidentified. No much larger clone exists at a distance of one base, and base qualities are not known.

TCRbeta CDR3 regions were amplified from genomic DNA by means of the immunoSEQ Assay, a bias-controlled multiplex PCR. Concerning the study's data processing: Within the assay, amplification of reference gene primers was used to estimate how many nucleated cells each sample contained. Sequence reads were collapsed and filtered to measure the absolute abundance of every unique TCRbeta CDR3 rearrangement. For each sample, productive Simpson clonality was calculated by taking the square root of Simpson's diversity index across productive rearrangements. Drawn from immuneACCESS, this table holds only the in-frame rearrangements with V and J called that TCRdb kept. Clones are partly lost; checked studies trace under half to an unresolved V gene and leave the rest unexplained. V and J calls and clone size are as listed in that table; D and trimming were resolved from the DNA. Recorded for this sample are over 25,000 clones; roughly 85% of them occurred a single time. The ten largest make up 6.6% of the sample.

The collaborating institutions used their own protocols to collect whole blood in K2EDTA tubes. For TCRbeta analysis, collaborators shipped samples as frozen whole blood, isolated PBMCs, or DNA extracted from either of those sample types. Including the terminal cysteine and phenylalanine, the CDR3 comprises 14 residues. Left in the record is the CDR3 DNA by itself, 42 bases read in frame from the first base. The CDR1 and CDR2 encoded by the germline V gene are MDHEN and SYDVKM. Clipping removes 8 bases from V and 2 bases from J, with 9 as the unmatched junction base count. The chain was built from TRBV28 and TRBJ2-7, with 7 bases aligning to TRBD2. Sequenced sample: peripheral blood. This TCR came from a man in his 60s with active COVID-19. The CDR3 region has the sequence CASWGPSGPYEQYF. The DNA is TGTGCCAGCTGGGGTCCTAGCGGTCCCTACGAGCAGTACTTC.